A selection of T cell receptor beta chains follows, all from one sample in a study of blood T cell repertoires in COVID-19. The data were produced by immunoSEQ multiplex PCR, yet TCRdb's version contains in-frame clones alone and is incomplete. In the table there are 350,000 to 450,000 clones, approximately 91% of which are singletons. The specimen sequenced was PBMCs or T cells enriched from blood (not recorded which). These receptors were taken from a woman between 18 and 30 years old who had been exposed to COVID-19. Both conserved end residues are part of each CDR3. A D gene is named only where the DNA matches it firmly. Expanded clones are given a class, and other clones once, few, many or no size at all.

V	D	size	J	CDR3	DNA
TRBV19	TRBD1	few	TRBJ1-3	CASSIDGGQGARNTIYF	TGTGCCAGTAGTATAGACGGCGGACAGGGGGCCAGAAACACCATATATTTT
TRBV12-3/TRBV12-4	.	once	TRBJ1-2	CASSFRADGYTF	TGTGCCAGCAGTTTTAGAGCTGATGGCTACACCTTC
TRBV2	TRBD1	.	TRBJ1-6	CASSGTGDLSPLHF	TGTGCCAGCAGTGGGACAGGGGATCTTTCACCCCTCCACTTT
TRBV7-2	.	.	TRBJ2-5	CASSLSGRETQYF	TGTGCCAGCAGCTTATCAGGTCGGGAGACCCAGTACTTC
TRBV6-5	.	.	TRBJ1-2	CASSRSGGYGYTF	TGTGCCAGCAGCCGCTCGGGGGGCTATGGCTACACCTTC
TRBV5-6	.	.	TRBJ1-3	CASSLTGASGNTIYF	TGTGCCAGCAGCTTGACGGGAGCCTCTGGAAACACCATATATTTT
TRBV7-2	.	.	TRBJ2-7	CASSLDHGRNYEQYF	TGTGCCAGCAGCTTAGATCACGGCAGGAACTACGAGCAGTACTTC
TRBV4-2	TRBD1	.	TRBJ1-3	CASSSNGELGTGFGGNTIYF	TGTGCCAGCAGCTCCAATGGCGAACTGGGGACAGGGTTCGGTGGAAACACCATATATTTT
TRBV2	TRBD1	.	TRBJ1-5	CASREGQGLRSNQPQHF	TGTGCCAGCAGGGAGGGACAGGGGCTTCGGAGCAATCAGCCCCAGCATTTT
TRBV12-3/TRBV12-4	.	.	TRBJ1-3	CASSLVPGAGEYF	TGTGCCAGCAGTTTGGTCCCAGGGGCAGGGGAGTATTTT
TRBV28	.	.	TRBJ2-2	CASSFGQGRPGELFF	TGTGCCAGCAGTTTTGGGCAGGGTCGTCCCGGGGAGCTGTTTTTT
TRBV14	.	.	TRBJ1-1	CASSQEIRGAEAFF	TGTGCCAGCAGCCAAGAAATCAGGGGAGCTGAAGCTTTCTTT
TRBV14	TRBD1	.	TRBJ1-2	CASSAGTGDGYTF	TGTGCCAGCAGCGCCGGGACAGGGGATGGCTACACCTTC
TRBV5-6	TRBD1	.	TRBJ2-7	CASSPTTGTYEQYF	TGTGCCAGCAGCCCAACGACAGGGACCTACGAGCAGTACTTC
TRBV30	TRBD2	.	TRBJ2-1	CAWSRLAGVNEQFF	TGTGCCTGGAGTCGGCTAGCGGGGGTCAATGAGCAGTTCTTC
TRBV18	TRBD2	many	TRBJ2-2	CASSPASGPGELFF	TGTGCCAGCTCACCAGCTAGCGGCCCCGGGGAGCTGTTTTTT
TRBV5-4	TRBD1	once	TRBJ2-3	CASSLSRGRTDTQYF	TGTGCCAGCAGCTTGAGTAGGGGGCGTACAGATACGCAGTATTTT
TRBV20-1	.	.	TRBJ1-2	CSASQGNGYTF	TGCAGTGCTAGTCAGGGGAACGGCTACACCTTC
TRBV2	TRBD1	once	TRBJ1-3	CASSPGQVAGNTIYF	TGTGCCAGCAGTCCGGGACAGGTAGCTGGAAACACCATATATTTT
TRBV9	TRBD1	.	TRBJ2-7	CASSPRTGGSDEQYF	TGTGCCAGCAGCCCTCGGACAGGGGGCTCGGACGAGCAGTACTTC
TRBV5-1	.	few	TRBJ1-2	CASSLSTGNYGYTF	TGCGCCAGCAGCCTATCCACAGGGAACTATGGCTACACCTTC
TRBV6-2/TRBV6-3	.	.	TRBJ2-7	CASSWRGMAYEQYF	TGTGCCAGCAGTTGGAGGGGCATGGCCTACGAGCAGTACTTC
TRBV6-5	.	.	TRBJ2-7	CASSRGREGYEQYF	TGTGCCAGCAGTAGGGGCAGGGAAGGGTACGAGCAGTACTTC
TRBV5-1	TRBD2	.	TRBJ2-3	CASSTGTSVLTDTQYF	TGCGCCAGCAGCACGGGGACTAGCGTACTCACAGATACGCAGTATTTT
TRBV4-3	TRBD2	once	TRBJ2-5	CASSYGGWAQETQYF	TGCGCCAGCAGCTACGGGGGGTGGGCACAAGAGACCCAGTACTTC
TRBV27	.	.	TRBJ1-1	CASSLFPLGGNTEAFF	TGTGCCAGCAGTTTATTCCCCCTGGGGGGGAACACTGAAGCTTTCTTT
TRBV19	TRBD1	.	TRBJ1-6	CASSPGQDPYNSPLHF	TGTGCCAGTAGCCCGGGACAGGACCCATATAATTCACCCCTCCACTTT
TRBV4-1	.	.	TRBJ2-2	CASTPVQVTGELFF	TGCGCCAGCACCCCGGTACAGGTCACCGGGGAGCTGTTTTTT
TRBV19	.	.	TRBJ2-2	CASSPFPTGELFF	TGTGCCAGTAGTCCCTTCCCCACCGGGGAGCTGTTTTTT
TRBV13	TRBD1	.	TRBJ2-7	CASSPGQVYEQYF	TGTGCCAGCAGCCCGGGACAGGTCTACGAGCAGTACTTC
TRBV5-4	.	.	TRBJ1-3	CASSPLPSDSGNTIYF	TGTGCCAGCAGCCCCCTCCCGTCGGACAGTGGAAACACCATATATTTT
TRBV4-1	TRBD2	.	TRBJ2-1	CASSRGEGGGTRDEQFF	TGCGCCAGCTCCAGAGGGGAAGGCGGAGGGACTAGGGATGAGCAGTTCTTC
TRBV7-3	TRBD2	.	TRBJ2-1	CASSLRSSGVYEQFF	TGTGCCAGCAGCTTACGCTCTAGCGGGGTGTATGAGCAGTTCTTC
TRBV29-1	TRBD2	.	TRBJ2-7	CSVDDGGDSYEQYF	TGCAGCGTTGATGACGGGGGGGATTCCTACGAGCAGTACTTC
TRBV30	.	once	TRBJ2-7	CAWSGAGLGEQYF	TGTGCCTGGAGTGGAGCAGGGCTGGGCGAGCAGTACTTC
TRBV19	TRBD2	.	TRBJ2-5	CASSITSGKETQYF	TGTGCCAGTAGTATCACTAGCGGTAAAGAGACCCAGTACTTC
TRBV21-1	.	once	TRBJ2-7	CASSKSATGSTYEQYF	TGTGCCAGCAGCAAATCAGCGACAGGGTCGACCTACGAGCAGTACTTC
TRBV7-2	TRBD1	once	TRBJ2-2	CASSSTWGQGNLGGELFF	TGTGCCAGCAGCTCCACTTGGGGACAGGGGAACCTCGGCGGGGAGCTGTTTTTT
TRBV11-2	TRBD2	.	TRBJ2-3	CASSLVAGGPNTDTQYF	TGTGCCAGCAGCTTAGTGGCGGGGGGGCCGAACACAGATACGCAGTATTTT
TRBV28	TRBD1	.	TRBJ2-5	CASSYRGRTGETQYF	TGTGCCAGCAGCTACAGGGGGCGTACCGGAGAGACCCAGTACTTC
TRBV3-1/TRBV3-2	.	once	TRBJ2-7	CASSQESGGCSYEQYF	TGTGCCAGCAGCCAAGAGAGCGGTGGCTGCTCCTACGAGCAGTACTTC
TRBV7-2	.	.	TRBJ1-5	CASSLVTGGNQPQHF	TGTGCCAGCAGCTTAGTTACCGGGGGCAATCAGCCCCAGCATTTT
TRBV7-8	.	.	TRBJ2-1	CASSSRLDNEQFF	TGTGCCAGCAGCTCCAGGCTTGACAATGAGCAGTTCTTC
TRBV5-1	TRBD1	.	TRBJ2-2	CASRWTNLGGNTGELFF	TGCGCCAGCAGGTGGACGAACCTAGGGGGCAACACCGGGGAGCTGTTTTTT
TRBV27	.	.	TRBJ2-7	CASSQQGAAGSYEQYF	TGTGCCAGCAGTCAACAGGGAGCAGCGGGGTCCTACGAGCAGTACTTC
TRBV3-1/TRBV3-2	TRBD2	.	TRBJ2-4	CASSQGPRTSGLLAKNIQYF	TGTGCCAGCAGCCAAGGTCCGAGGACTAGCGGACTCCTAGCCAAAAACATTCAGTACTTC
TRBV19	.	.	TRBJ2-3	CASSFSRGSADTQYF	TGTGCCAGTAGCTTCAGCCGCGGGTCGGCAGATACGCAGTATTTT
TRBV24-1	TRBD1	.	TRBJ1-1	CATSDPDRGGGEAFF	TGTGCCACCAGTGACCCGGACAGGGGCGGGGGTGAAGCTTTCTTT
TRBV19	TRBD2	.	TRBJ2-5	CASRRGGSFETQYF	TGTGCCAGTAGAAGGGGCGGGAGCTTTGAGACCCAGTACTTC
TRBV7-2	.	.	TRBJ2-7	CASSLRIFEGVPYEQYF	TGTGCCAGCAGCTTACGGATATTTGAGGGAGTCCCCTACGAGCAGTACTTC
TRBV5-1	TRBD1	.	TRBJ1-1	CASSDRAGDTEAFF	TGCGCCAGCAGCGACAGGGCTGGGGATACTGAAGCTTTCTTT
TRBV11-1	.	.	TRBJ2-2	CASSLVQNTGELFF	TGTGCCAGCAGCTTAGTACAGAACACCGGGGAGCTGTTTTTT
TRBV28	TRBD2	.	TRBJ2-1	CASSLGLAGPVGEQFF	TGTGCCAGCAGCCTCGGACTAGCGGGGCCCGTAGGGGAGCAGTTCTTC